This T cell receptor (beta chain) comes out of a study of CD8 T cells in ankylosing spondylitis. At least ten counts were recorded for this clonotype. What it binds is unknown. Whole-study results and caveats: There was a TCR beta motif, made of eight highly homologous variants, that appeared characteristic of ankylosing spondylitis blood. Enrichment of disease-linked clones was reportedly significant in matched ankylosing spondylitis synovial fluid. Earlier work had already found some motif variants in reactive arthritis synovial fluid and blood.

The CDR3 sequence is 15 residues long. V gave up 5 bases and J gave up 9 bases; unmatched junction bases: 9. TCR beta libraries were made by quantitative 5'-RACE with molecular barcodes. TCRdb re-called the 5' RACE reads with MiXCR, one entry per CDR3 protein. Among about 230,000 distinct CDR3 sequences listed, approximately 7.6% were seen once. This chain connects TRBV12-3 or TRBV12-4 to TRBJ2-1; 11 nucleotides match TRBD2. The sequencing input was blood, either unsorted or a sorted T cell fraction (not recorded which). The sequence was collected from a female donor with ankylosing spondylitis or in good health (not recorded which). CDR3 nucleotide sequence: TGTGCCAGCAGTCTTCAGACTAGCGGGATGGGTGAGCAGTTCTTC. This codes for CASSLQTSGMGEQFF.